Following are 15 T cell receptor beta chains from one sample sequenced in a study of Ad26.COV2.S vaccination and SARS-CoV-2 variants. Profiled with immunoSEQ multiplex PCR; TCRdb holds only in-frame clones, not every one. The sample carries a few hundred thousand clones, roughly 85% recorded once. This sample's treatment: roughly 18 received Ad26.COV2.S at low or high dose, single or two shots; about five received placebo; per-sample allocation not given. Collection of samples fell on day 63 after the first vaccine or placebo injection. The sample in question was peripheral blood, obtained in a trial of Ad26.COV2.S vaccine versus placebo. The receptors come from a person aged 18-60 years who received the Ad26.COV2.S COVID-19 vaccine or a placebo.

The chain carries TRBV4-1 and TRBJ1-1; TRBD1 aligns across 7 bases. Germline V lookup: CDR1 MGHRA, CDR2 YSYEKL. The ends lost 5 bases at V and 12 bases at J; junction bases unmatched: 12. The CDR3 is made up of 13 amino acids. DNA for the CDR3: TGCGCCAGCAGCGGTCGACAGGGAACCCTTACTTTCTTT. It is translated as CASSGRQGTLTFF.

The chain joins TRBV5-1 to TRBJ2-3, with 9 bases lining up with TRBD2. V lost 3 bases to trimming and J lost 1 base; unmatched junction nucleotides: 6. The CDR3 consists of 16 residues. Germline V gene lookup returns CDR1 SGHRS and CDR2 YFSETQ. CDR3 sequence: CASSSWIAGGTDTQYF. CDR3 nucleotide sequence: TGCGCCAGCAGCTCATGGATAGCGGGGGGCACAGATACGCAGTATTTT.

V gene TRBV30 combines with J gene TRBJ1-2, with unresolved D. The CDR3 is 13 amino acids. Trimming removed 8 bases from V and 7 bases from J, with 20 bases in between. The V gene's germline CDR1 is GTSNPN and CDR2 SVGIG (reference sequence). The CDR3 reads CARQLLLNGGYTF. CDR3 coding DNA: TGTGCCCGTCAACTCCTCCTCAACGGTGGCTACACCTTC.

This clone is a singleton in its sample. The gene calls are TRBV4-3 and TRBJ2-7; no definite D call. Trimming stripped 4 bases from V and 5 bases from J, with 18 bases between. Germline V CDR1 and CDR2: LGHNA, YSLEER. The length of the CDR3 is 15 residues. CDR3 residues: CASSRRSAVADEQYF. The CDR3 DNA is TGCGCCAGCAGCCGAAGGAGCGCCGTCGCAGACGAGCAGTACTTC.

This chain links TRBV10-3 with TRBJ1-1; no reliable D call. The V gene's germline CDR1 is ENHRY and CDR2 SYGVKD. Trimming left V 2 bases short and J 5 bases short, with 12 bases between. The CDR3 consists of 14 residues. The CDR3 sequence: CAISEGEVRTEAFF. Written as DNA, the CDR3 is TGTGCCATCAGTGAGGGTGAGGTGCGGACTGAAGCTTTCTTT.

CDR3 loop: CASSLGRTSGSIGYF. DNA for the CDR3: TGTGCCAGCAGCTTAGGCCGGACTAGCGGGAGCATCGGGTACTTC. V gene TRBV7-9 combines with J gene TRBJ2-4, with TRBD2 matching 13 bases. Germline CDR1 reads SEHNR; CDR2 reads FQNEAQ (reference sequence). The length of the CDR3 is 15 residues. V dropped 1 base and J dropped 15; count of bases not matched to a gene: 9.

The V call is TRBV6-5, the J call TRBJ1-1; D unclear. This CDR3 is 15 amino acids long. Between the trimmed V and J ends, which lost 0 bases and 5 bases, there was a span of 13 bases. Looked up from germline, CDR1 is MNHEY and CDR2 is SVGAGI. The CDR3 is CASSYSNLVRTEAFF. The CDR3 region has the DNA TGTGCCAGCAGTTACTCGAATCTCGTTCGGACTGAAGCTTTCTTT.

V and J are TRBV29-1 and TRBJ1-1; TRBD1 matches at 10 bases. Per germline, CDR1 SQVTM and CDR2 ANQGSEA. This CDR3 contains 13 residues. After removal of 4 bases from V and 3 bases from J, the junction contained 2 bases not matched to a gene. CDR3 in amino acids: CSVAGQGYTEAFF. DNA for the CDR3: TGCAGCGTTGCGGGACAGGGGTACACTGAAGCTTTCTTT.

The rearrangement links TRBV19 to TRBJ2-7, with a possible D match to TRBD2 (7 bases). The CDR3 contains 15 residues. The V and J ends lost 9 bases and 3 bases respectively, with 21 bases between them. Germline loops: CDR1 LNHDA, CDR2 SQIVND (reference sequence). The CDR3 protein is CASRGGRGGFYEQYF. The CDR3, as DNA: TGTGCCAGCCGAGGAGGGAGGGGGGGATTCTACGAGCAGTACTTC.

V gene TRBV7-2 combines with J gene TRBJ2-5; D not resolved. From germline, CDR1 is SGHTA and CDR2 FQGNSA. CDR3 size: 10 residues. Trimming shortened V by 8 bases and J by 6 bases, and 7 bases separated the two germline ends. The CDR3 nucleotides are TGTGCCAGCGGGTTTAAGACCCAGTACTTC. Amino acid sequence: CASGFKTQYF.

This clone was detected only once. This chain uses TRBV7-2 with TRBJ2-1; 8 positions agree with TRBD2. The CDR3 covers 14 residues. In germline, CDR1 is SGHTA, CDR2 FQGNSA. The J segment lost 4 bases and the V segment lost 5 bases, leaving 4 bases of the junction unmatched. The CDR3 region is CASSPSGGYNEQFF. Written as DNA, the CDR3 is TGTGCCAGCAGCCCCAGCGGGGGTTACAATGAGCAGTTCTTC.

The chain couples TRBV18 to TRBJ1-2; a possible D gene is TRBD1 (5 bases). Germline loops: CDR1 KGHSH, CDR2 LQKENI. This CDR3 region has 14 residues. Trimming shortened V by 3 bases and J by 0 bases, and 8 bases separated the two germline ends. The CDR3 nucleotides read TGTGCCAGCTCACCGCCAGGGTCTAACTATGGCTACACCTTC. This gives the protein CASSPPGSNYGYTF.

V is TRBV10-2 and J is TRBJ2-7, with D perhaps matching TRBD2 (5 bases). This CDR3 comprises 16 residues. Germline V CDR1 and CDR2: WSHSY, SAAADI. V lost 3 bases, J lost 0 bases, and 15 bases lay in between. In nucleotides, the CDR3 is TGCGCCAGCAGTGAAGGGTGGAGCGGTTCCTCCTACGAGCAGTACTTC. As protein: CASSEGWSGSSYEQYF.

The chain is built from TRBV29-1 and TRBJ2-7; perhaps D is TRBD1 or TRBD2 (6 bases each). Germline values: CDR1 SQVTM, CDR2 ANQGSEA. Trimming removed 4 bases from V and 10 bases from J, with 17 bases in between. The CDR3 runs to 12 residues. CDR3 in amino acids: CSVVRQDYGQYF. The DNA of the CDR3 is TGCAGCGTTGTAAGACAGGACTACGGACAGTACTTC.

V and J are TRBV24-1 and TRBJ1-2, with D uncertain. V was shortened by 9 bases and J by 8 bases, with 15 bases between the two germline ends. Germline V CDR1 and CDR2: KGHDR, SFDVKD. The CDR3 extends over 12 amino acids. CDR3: CATGTSWGGYTF. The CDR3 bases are TGTGCCACCGGCACAAGTTGGGGAGGCTACACCTTC.